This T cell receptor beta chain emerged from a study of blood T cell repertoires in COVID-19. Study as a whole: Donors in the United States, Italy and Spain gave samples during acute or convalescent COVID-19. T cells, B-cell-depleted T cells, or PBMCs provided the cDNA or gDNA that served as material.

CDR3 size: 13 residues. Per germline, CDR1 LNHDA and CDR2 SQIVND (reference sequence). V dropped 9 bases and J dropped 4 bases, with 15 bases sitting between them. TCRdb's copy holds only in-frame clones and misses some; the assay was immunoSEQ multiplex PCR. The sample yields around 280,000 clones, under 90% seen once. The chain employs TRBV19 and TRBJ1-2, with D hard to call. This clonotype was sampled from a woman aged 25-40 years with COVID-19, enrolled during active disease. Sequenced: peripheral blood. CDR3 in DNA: TGTGCCAGCCGAGGCCCGCGCGTCTATGGCTACACCTTC. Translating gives CASRGPRVYGYTF.